The T cell receptor (beta chain) under discussion was sequenced for a study of T cells in Graves' hyperthyroidism and ophthalmopathy. The CDR3 regions of TCR beta were amplified from RNA transcripts. Researchers ran a first-round RT-PCR on the TCR CDR3 using the HTBI primer set. TCRdb redid the calling of the multiplex PCR reads with MiXCR, one entry per CDR3 protein. This table holds 200,000 or so distinct CDR3 sequences, 17% found once. Overall study findings and caveats: Patients with ophthalmopathy were separated from those with stable hyperthyroidism by a 13 V-J model.

Ten or more counts support this clonotype. Its antigen is currently unknown. Germline V lookup: CDR1 DFQATT, CDR2 SNEGSKA (reference sequence). This CDR3 comprises 13 residues. V dropped 3 bases and J dropped 7; count of bases not matched to a gene: 6. J is TRBJ2-7 and V is TRBV20-1, with TRBD1 matching 10 bases. The origin of this receptor is a woman aged 50 to 60 with Graves' hyperthyroidism. The sequenced material came from blood. CDR3 sequence (DNA): TGCAGTGCTAGTCTGGGACAGGGGAGAGAGCAGTACTTC. Translating gives CSASLGQGREQYF.